A selection of T cell receptor beta chains follows, all from one sample in a study of early stage breast cancer tumors. TCRdb's table, derived via immunoSEQ multiplex PCR, lists solely in-frame clones and lacks some. The table has about 51,000 clones, approximately 78% seen once. The sequenced sample consisted of blood. These TCRs come from a person aged 40 to 49 with breast cancer. The CDR3 runs from the conserved cysteine through the conserved F or W. The order of the fields is V gene, clone size, J gene, D gene, CDR3 protein, CDR3 DNA. The D gene is left open where the match is weak. Size values are once, few and many counts, or a class for expanded clones, and some rows have none.

V gene: TRBV7-8; clone size: .; J gene: TRBJ2-5; D gene: .; CDR3 protein: CASSLGEAETQYF; CDR3 DNA: TGTGCCAGCAGCTTGGGGGAGGCAGAGACCCAGTACTTC
V gene: TRBV5-1; clone size: .; J gene: TRBJ2-5; D gene: TRBD1; CDR3 protein: CASSMTGGVQETQYF; CDR3 DNA: TGCGCCAGCAGCATGACAGGGGGGGTACAAGAGACCCAGTACTTC
V gene: TRBV30; clone size: once; J gene: TRBJ1-2; D gene: .; CDR3 protein: CAWSVGGVGGYTF; CDR3 DNA: TGTGCCTGGAGTGTAGGGGGGGTCGGGGGCTACACCTTC
V gene: TRBV18; clone size: .; J gene: TRBJ1-1; D gene: TRBD1; CDR3 protein: CASSRDRGHRGTEAFF; CDR3 DNA: TGTGCCAGCTCCCGCGACAGGGGACATCGTGGTACTGAAGCTTTCTTT
V gene: TRBV27; clone size: .; J gene: TRBJ1-2; D gene: .; CDR3 protein: CASSLIPRVSPGNYGYTF; CDR3 DNA: TGTGCCAGCAGTTTAATTCCCCGTGTGTCCCCTGGAAACTATGGCTACACCTTC
V gene: TRBV5-6; clone size: .; J gene: TRBJ2-3; D gene: TRBD2; CDR3 protein: CASSRPGLGTDTQYF; CDR3 DNA: TGTGCCAGCAGCCGCCCGGGACTAGGTACAGATACGCAGTATTTT
V gene: TRBV6-1; clone size: .; J gene: TRBJ2-7; D gene: .; CDR3 protein: CASSDPALYEQYF; CDR3 DNA: TGTGCCAGCAGTGATCCCGCACTCTACGAGCAGTACTTC
V gene: TRBV11-2; clone size: .; J gene: TRBJ1-2; D gene: .; CDR3 protein: CASSLESGRASVYGYTF; CDR3 DNA: TGTGCCAGCAGCTTAGAAAGCGGCAGGGCGTCCGTTTATGGCTACACCTTC
V gene: TRBV11-2; clone size: .; J gene: TRBJ2-1; D gene: TRBD2; CDR3 protein: CASSAKLPGLVFYEQFF; CDR3 DNA: TGTGCCAGCAGTGCAAAGCTTCCGGGACTAGTTTTCTATGAGCAGTTCTTC
V gene: TRBV5-1; clone size: .; J gene: TRBJ2-1; D gene: TRBD1; CDR3 protein: CASSLGGTGGNNEQFF; CDR3 DNA: TGCGCCAGCAGCCTTGGCGGGACAGGGGGTAATAATGAGCAGTTCTTC
V gene: TRBV4-1; clone size: few; J gene: TRBJ1-2; D gene: .; CDR3 protein: CASSHPSFFNYGYTF; CDR3 DNA: TGCGCCAGCAGCCACCCATCTTTCTTCAACTATGGCTACACCTTC
V gene: TRBV7-9; clone size: .; J gene: TRBJ2-5; D gene: TRBD2; CDR3 protein: CASSPGTSGLGETQYF; CDR3 DNA: TGTGCCAGCAGCCCGGGGACTAGCGGCCTTGGAGAGACCCAGTACTTC
V gene: TRBV6-1; clone size: .; J gene: TRBJ1-5; D gene: .; CDR3 protein: CAGRQDSNQPQHF; CDR3 DNA: TGTGCCGGGCGACAGGATAGCAATCAGCCCCAGCATTTT
V gene: TRBV5-5; clone size: .; J gene: TRBJ1-1; D gene: .; CDR3 protein: CASSASGWGSEAFF; CDR3 DNA: TGTGCCAGCAGCGCCTCTGGGTGGGGCAGTGAGGCTTTCTTT
V gene: TRBV11-2; clone size: .; J gene: TRBJ2-1; D gene: .; CDR3 protein: CASSFDHSPENEQFF; CDR3 DNA: TGTGCCAGCAGCTTCGATCACAGCCCGGAAAATGAGCAGTTCTTC
V gene: TRBV6-1; clone size: .; J gene: TRBJ2-5; D gene: .; CDR3 protein: CASEGDRAGRETQYF; CDR3 DNA: TGTGCCAGCGAGGGAGACCGGGCGGGTAGGGAGACCCAGTACTTC
V gene: TRBV12-5; clone size: .; J gene: TRBJ1-5; D gene: .; CDR3 protein: CASGLVEGQPQHF; CDR3 DNA: TGTGCTAGTGGTTTAGTAGAGGGTCAGCCCCAGCATTTT
V gene: TRBV30; clone size: .; J gene: TRBJ1-2; D gene: TRBD1; CDR3 protein: CAWTGGYGYTF; CDR3 DNA: TGTGCCTGGACAGGGGGCTATGGCTACACCTTC
V gene: TRBV27; clone size: .; J gene: TRBJ2-3; D gene: .; CDR3 protein: CATAPGASATDTQYF; CDR3 DNA: TGTGCCACGGCTCCGGGGGCTTCTGCGACAGATACGCAGTATTTT
V gene: TRBV18; clone size: few; J gene: TRBJ1-1; D gene: .; CDR3 protein: CASSRSGNEAFF; CDR3 DNA: TGTGCCAGCTCAAGGTCGGGGAATGAAGCTTTCTTT
V gene: TRBV6-5; clone size: .; J gene: TRBJ2-7; D gene: .; CDR3 protein: CASSSGTSPYEQYF; CDR3 DNA: TGTGCCAGCAGTTCCGGGACGTCCCCCTACGAGCAGTACTTC
V gene: TRBV5-5; clone size: .; J gene: TRBJ2-1; D gene: TRBD2; CDR3 protein: CASSAPGTSGNEQFF; CDR3 DNA: TGTGCCAGCAGCGCACCCGGGACTAGCGGCAATGAGCAGTTCTTC
V gene: TRBV11-2; clone size: .; J gene: TRBJ1-1; D gene: TRBD1; CDR3 protein: CASSWEGTGGEGNTEAFF; CDR3 DNA: TGTGCCAGCAGCTGGGAAGGGACAGGGGGAGAGGGGAACACTGAAGCTTTCTTT
V gene: TRBV6-5; clone size: .; J gene: TRBJ2-5; D gene: TRBD1; CDR3 protein: CASSYRDRPETQYF; CDR3 DNA: TGTGCCAGCAGTTATAGGGACAGGCCAGAGACCCAGTACTTC
V gene: TRBV19; clone size: few; J gene: TRBJ1-4; D gene: TRBD1; CDR3 protein: CASSMGTGEKLFF; CDR3 DNA: TGTGCCAGTAGTATGGGGACAGGCGAAAAACTGTTTTTT
V gene: TRBV20-1; clone size: .; J gene: TRBJ2-7; D gene: .; CDR3 protein: CSASIINEQYF; CDR3 DNA: TGCAGTGCTAGTATAATCAACGAGCAGTACTTC
V gene: TRBV5-4; clone size: .; J gene: TRBJ2-3; D gene: TRBD2; CDR3 protein: CASSLDSATSGGSTDTQYF; CDR3 DNA: TGTGCCAGCAGCTTGGATTCCGCGACTAGCGGGGGAAGCACAGATACGCAGTATTTT
V gene: TRBV30; clone size: .; J gene: TRBJ2-3; D gene: .; CDR3 protein: CAWGHGGLTDTQYF; CDR3 DNA: TGTGCCTGGGGCCACGGGGGGCTCACAGATACGCAGTATTTT
V gene: TRBV30; clone size: .; J gene: TRBJ1-6; D gene: .; CDR3 protein: CAWSVQGFNSPLHF; CDR3 DNA: TGTGCCTGGAGTGTACAGGGTTTTAATTCACCCCTCCACTTT
V gene: TRBV11-2; clone size: once; J gene: TRBJ1-1; D gene: .; CDR3 protein: CASSTRRAEAFF; CDR3 DNA: TGTGCCAGCAGCACACGTAGGGCTGAAGCTTTCTTT
V gene: TRBV29-1; clone size: .; J gene: TRBJ2-7; D gene: TRBD1; CDR3 protein: CSAPTGGEWAYEQYF; CDR3 DNA: TGCAGCGCCCCGACAGGGGGCGAGTGGGCCTACGAGCAGTACTTC
V gene: TRBV2; clone size: once; J gene: TRBJ2-7; D gene: TRBD1; CDR3 protein: CASSPGTGNPYEQYF; CDR3 DNA: TGTGCCAGCAGCCCCGGGACAGGGAACCCCTACGAGCAGTACTTC
V gene: TRBV4-1; clone size: .; J gene: TRBJ1-4; D gene: TRBD1; CDR3 protein: CASSQTGGESEKLFF; CDR3 DNA: TGCGCCAGCAGCCAAACAGGGGGAGAAAGTGAAAAACTGTTTTTT
V gene: TRBV4-1; clone size: few; J gene: TRBJ1-1; D gene: .; CDR3 protein: CASSQGYIRDTEAFF; CDR3 DNA: TGCGCCAGCAGCCAAGGGTATATCCGGGACACTGAAGCTTTCTTT
V gene: TRBV10-3; clone size: medium-sized; J gene: TRBJ1-3; D gene: .; CDR3 protein: CAISADFKGSGNTIYF; CDR3 DNA: TGTGCCATCAGTGCAGATTTTAAAGGGTCTGGAAACACCATATATTTT
V gene: TRBV5-4; clone size: .; J gene: TRBJ2-5; D gene: TRBD2; CDR3 protein: CASSPAGVRETQYF; CDR3 DNA: TGTGCCAGCAGCCCAGCGGGAGTGAGGGAGACCCAGTACTTC
V gene: TRBV2; clone size: .; J gene: TRBJ2-7; D gene: .; CDR3 protein: CASSPLPLEQYF; CDR3 DNA: TGTGCCAGCAGCCCCCTCCCTCTCGAGCAGTACTTC
V gene: TRBV30; clone size: .; J gene: TRBJ1-2; D gene: .; CDR3 protein: CAWSVRRGWNYGYTF; CDR3 DNA: TGTGCCTGGAGTGTACGAAGAGGTTGGAACTATGGCTACACCTTC
V gene: TRBV9; clone size: once; J gene: TRBJ2-1; D gene: TRBD2; CDR3 protein: CASSRSGSYSNEQFF; CDR3 DNA: TGTGCCAGCAGTCGTAGCGGGAGCTATAGCAATGAGCAGTTCTTC
V gene: TRBV30; clone size: .; J gene: TRBJ1-5; D gene: TRBD1; CDR3 protein: CAWSRTGMSQPQHF; CDR3 DNA: TGTGCCTGGAGTAGGACAGGGATGAGTCAGCCCCAGCATTTT
V gene: TRBV5-6; clone size: few; J gene: TRBJ1-3; D gene: .; CDR3 protein: CASSNPYEGNTIYF; CDR3 DNA: TGTGCCAGCAGCAATCCATATGAGGGAAACACCATATATTTT
V gene: TRBV6-5; clone size: .; J gene: TRBJ1-4; D gene: .; CDR3 protein: CASSDWGAEEKLFF; CDR3 DNA: TGTGCCAGCAGCGACTGGGGGGCGGAAGAAAAACTGTTTTTT
V gene: TRBV6-1; clone size: .; J gene: TRBJ1-5; D gene: .; CDR3 protein: CASRRTGPNQPQHF; CDR3 DNA: TGTGCCAGCCGCCGGACGGGACCCAATCAGCCCCAGCATTTT
V gene: TRBV30; clone size: .; J gene: TRBJ2-7; D gene: .; CDR3 protein: CAWSVQATYEQYF; CDR3 DNA: TGTGCCTGGAGTGTACAAGCCACCTACGAGCAGTACTTC
V gene: TRBV14; clone size: .; J gene: TRBJ1-1; D gene: TRBD1; CDR3 protein: CASSRQGRGTEAFF; CDR3 DNA: TGTGCCAGCAGCCGACAGGGGCGAGGCACTGAAGCTTTCTTT
V gene: TRBV7-9; clone size: .; J gene: TRBJ1-1; D gene: .; CDR3 protein: CASSPPTLGRNTEAFF; CDR3 DNA: TGTGCCAGCAGCCCCCCGACCCTTGGACGGAACACTGAAGCTTTCTTT
V gene: TRBV29-1; clone size: once; J gene: TRBJ1-4; D gene: .; CDR3 protein: CSVSADSGELFF; CDR3 DNA: TGCAGCGTTTCCGCAGACAGCGGGGAACTGTTTTTT
V gene: TRBV18; clone size: .; J gene: TRBJ2-1; D gene: TRBD2; CDR3 protein: CASSPGLGANEQFF; CDR3 DNA: TGTGCCAGCTCACCGGGACTAGGGGCAAATGAGCAGTTCTTC
V gene: TRBV21-1; clone size: .; J gene: TRBJ2-1; D gene: .; CDR3 protein: CASSNSRSSNRSSSKYYNEQFF; CDR3 DNA: TGTGCCAGCAGCAATTCCCGGTCCTCAAACCGCTCTAGCTCAAAATACTACAATGAGCAGTTCTTC
V gene: TRBV10-3; clone size: .; J gene: TRBJ2-3; D gene: TRBD2; CDR3 protein: CAISGRRRETASGITDTQYF; CDR3 DNA: TGTGCCATCAGTGGCCGTCGCAGGGAGACGGCTAGCGGGATCACAGATACGCAGTATTTT
V gene: TRBV7-2; clone size: .; J gene: TRBJ2-5; D gene: .; CDR3 protein: CASSLGDRRVTQYF; CDR3 DNA: TGTGCCAGCAGCTTGGGGGACCGAAGGGTGACCCAGTACTTC
V gene: TRBV19; clone size: .; J gene: TRBJ2-1; D gene: TRBD2; CDR3 protein: CASSLASGGTYNEQFF; CDR3 DNA: TGTGCCAGTAGTCTTGCTAGCGGGGGGACCTACAATGAGCAGTTCTTC
V gene: TRBV27; clone size: .; J gene: TRBJ1-6; D gene: .; CDR3 protein: CASSPSGGQPLHF; CDR3 DNA: TGTGCCAGCAGTCCAAGTGGGGGACAACCCCTCCACTTT
V gene: TRBV18; clone size: .; J gene: TRBJ2-7; D gene: TRBD2; CDR3 protein: CASSLGLAGPSGEQYF; CDR3 DNA: TGTGCCAGCTCATTAGGACTAGCGGGGCCCTCGGGCGAGCAGTACTTC
V gene: TRBV6-5; clone size: .; J gene: TRBJ1-2; D gene: .; CDR3 protein: CASKSGGADGYTF; CDR3 DNA: TGTGCCAGCAAATCGGGGGGGGCGGATGGCTACACCTTC
V gene: TRBV11-2; clone size: few; J gene: TRBJ2-4; D gene: TRBD1; CDR3 protein: CASSFTGTGPNIQYF; CDR3 DNA: TGTGCCAGCAGCTTTACAGGGACAGGGCCAAACATTCAGTACTTC
V gene: TRBV6-5; clone size: once; J gene: TRBJ2-7; D gene: .; CDR3 protein: CASSLDGAYEQYF; CDR3 DNA: TGTGCCAGCAGCCTCGACGGGGCCTACGAGCAGTACTTC
V gene: TRBV4-1; clone size: .; J gene: TRBJ2-1; D gene: TRBD1; CDR3 protein: CASSPTGTSNEQFF; CDR3 DNA: TGCGCCAGCAGCCCGACAGGGACATCCAATGAGCAGTTCTTC